The rows below give T cell receptor beta chains drawn from one sample of a study of response to subunit inactivated influenza vaccine. From the RT-PCR reads, TCRdb called clonotypes with MiXCR, one entry per CDR3 protein. The data show roughly 790,000 distinct CDR3 sequences, roughly 20% seen once. The sequences come from PBMCs from blood, collected approximately 5 days after vaccination. Receptors originate from a man in his fifties who received an inactivated influenza vaccine. The CDR3 runs from the conserved cysteine through the conserved F or W. A D gene is named only where the DNA matches it firmly. Size is stated for part of the rows, as once, few or many counts, or as a class when the clone is expanded.

abundance: .
j_gene: TRBJ1-1
v_gene: TRBV6-5
d_gene: .
CDR3nt: TGTGCCAGCAGTTACAATGCGGACGACCCTGAAGCTTTCTTT
CDR3aa: CASSYNADDPEAFF

abundance: .
j_gene: TRBJ2-3
v_gene: TRBV11-2
d_gene: TRBD2
CDR3nt: TGTGCCAGCAGCTTAGTTTCCATAGCGGGGGGGCCCCAAGTAGATACGCAGTATTTT
CDR3aa: CASSLVSIAGGPQVDTQYF

abundance: few
j_gene: TRBJ2-3
v_gene: TRBV7-3
d_gene: .
CDR3nt: TGTGCCAGCAGCTCTTTTTTCGGAGATACGCAGTATTTT
CDR3aa: CASSSFFGDTQYF

abundance: .
j_gene: TRBJ2-6
v_gene: TRBV12-3/TRBV12-4
d_gene: .
CDR3nt: TGTGCCAGCAGTTTTGGAGTTGGGTGGTCTGGGGCCAACGTCCTGACTTTC
CDR3aa: CASSFGVGWSGANVLTF

abundance: many
j_gene: TRBJ1-5
v_gene: TRBV6-2/TRBV6-3
d_gene: .
CDR3nt: TGTGCCAGCAGTTTCGGACTCGGGGGCAATCAGCCCCAGCATTTT
CDR3aa: CASSFGLGGNQPQHF

abundance: few
j_gene: TRBJ2-5
v_gene: TRBV20-1
d_gene: .
CDR3nt: TGCAGTGCTAGAGATCCCAGAATGGGGACCCAGTACTTC
CDR3aa: CSARDPRMGTQYF

abundance: .
j_gene: TRBJ2-4
v_gene: TRBV20-1
d_gene: .
CDR3nt: TGCAGTGCTAGAACCACATGGGCTAGACTAGCCAAAAACATTCAGTACTTC
CDR3aa: CSARTTWARLAKNIQYF

abundance: .
j_gene: TRBJ2-3
v_gene: TRBV20-1
d_gene: .
CDR3nt: TGCAGTGCCCAGAATCCTGCCACAGATACGCAGTATTTT
CDR3aa: CSAQNPATDTQYF

abundance: few
j_gene: TRBJ1-1
v_gene: TRBV4-2
d_gene: .
CDR3nt: TGTGCCAGCAGCCCGACCGGCAGGGGCACTGAAGCTTTCTTT
CDR3aa: CASSPTGRGTEAFF

abundance: few
j_gene: TRBJ1-1
v_gene: TRBV12-3/TRBV12-4
d_gene: .
CDR3nt: TGTGCCAGCAGTTTAGCGCCAGAGGAAGCTTTCTTT
CDR3aa: CASSLAPEEAFF

abundance: .
j_gene: TRBJ1-6
v_gene: TRBV4-3
d_gene: .
CDR3nt: TGCGCCAGCAGCCAAGATCGGGACGCCTATTCACCCCTCCACTTT
CDR3aa: CASSQDRDAYSPLHF

abundance: .
j_gene: TRBJ2-6
v_gene: TRBV20-1
d_gene: .
CDR3nt: TGCAGTGCTAGACACGGGACTTTCCACTCTGGGGCCAACGTCCTGACTTTC
CDR3aa: CSARHGTFHSGANVLTF

abundance: .
j_gene: TRBJ2-5
v_gene: TRBV28
d_gene: TRBD1
CDR3nt: TGTGCCAGCAGTTGGGAACCGACAGGGGGTGAGACCCAGTACTTC
CDR3aa: CASSWEPTGGETQYF

abundance: .
j_gene: TRBJ2-3
v_gene: TRBV29-1
d_gene: .
CDR3nt: TGCAGCGTTGCTCCGGGACGGAGCACAGATACGCAGTATTTT
CDR3aa: CSVAPGRSTDTQYF

abundance: .
j_gene: TRBJ2-7
v_gene: TRBV6-6
d_gene: TRBD2
CDR3nt: TGTGCCAGCAGGCATCCCGGGACTACAGAGCAGTACTTC
CDR3aa: CASRHPGTTEQYF

abundance: .
j_gene: TRBJ2-3
v_gene: TRBV20-1
d_gene: TRBD2
CDR3nt: TGCAGTGCTCTAGGACTAGCGGGCACAGATACGCAGTATTTT
CDR3aa: CSALGLAGTDTQYF

abundance: .
j_gene: TRBJ2-1
v_gene: TRBV29-1
d_gene: TRBD2
CDR3nt: TGCAGCGCTGCGGGACTAGGGGTCCCCAATGAGCAGTTCTTC
CDR3aa: CSAAGLGVPNEQFF

abundance: .
j_gene: TRBJ1-5
v_gene: TRBV12-3/TRBV12-4
d_gene: .
CDR3nt: TGTGCCAGCAGTCAGGACAGAACCTATCAGCCCCAGCATTTT
CDR3aa: CASSQDRTYQPQHF

abundance: .
j_gene: TRBJ2-5
v_gene: TRBV2
d_gene: TRBD2
CDR3nt: TGTGCCGGACTTCTAGCGGAGGAGACCCAGTACTTC
CDR3aa: CAGLLAEETQYF

abundance: .
j_gene: TRBJ2-1
v_gene: TRBV12-3/TRBV12-4
d_gene: TRBD2
CDR3nt: TGTGCCAGCAGAGAAAGCGGGGGGGCCCACAATGAGCAGTTCTTC
CDR3aa: CASRESGGAHNEQFF